The entry that follows covers one TCR beta chain sequence. The antigen is unknown. These data are taken from a study of response to subunit inactivated influenza vaccine. Study-level findings and limits: Researchers suggested that each seasonal influenza vaccination recruits few new T cells.

The CDR3 runs to 14 residues. CDR1 SQVTM and CDR2 ANQGSEA come from the germline V gene. V trimming: 5 bases; J trimming: 3 bases; junction bases outside the gene matches: 6. TCRdb reanalysed the RT-PCR reads using MiXCR and keeps one entry per CDR3 protein. This table has around 750,000 distinct CDR3 sequences, over 20% appearing once. This chain links TRBV29-1 with TRBJ1-1, with TRBD1 matching over 10 bases. The clonotype comes from a man aged 50 to 60 who received an inactivated influenza vaccine. The specimen was PBMCs from blood, collected 5 days after vaccination. The DNA of the CDR3 is TGCAGCGTTACGGGACAGGGGCGGGACACTGAAGCTTTCTTT. This encodes CSVTGQGRDTEAFF. The whole variable domain, remainder taken from reference TRBV29-1 and TRBJ1-1, is SAVISQKPSRDICQRGTSLTIQCQVDSQVTMMFWYRQQPGQSLTLIATANQGSEATYESGFVIDKFPISRPNLTFSTLTVSNMSPEDSSIYLCSVTGQGRDTEAFFGQGTRLTVV.